This record covers a single TCR beta chain. As yet, its antigen is unknown. The sample belongs to a study of OX40 agonist ivuxolimab in advanced cancers. Clones were read by immunoSEQ multiplex PCR, and TCRdb kept only the in-frame ones, dropping some. The table shows 40,000 or so clones, with about 90% occurring only once. The CDR3 has 11 residues. V lost 0 bases and J 6 bases, leaving 6 bases between the germline ends. CDR1 and CDR2 (germline): GTSNPN, SVGIG (reference sequence). Broader study findings: Expanded clones belonging to CD8+ T cells outnumbered, on average, those of CD4+.

The sequenced sample was CD4+ or CD8+ T cells sorted from blood, obtained in a trial of the OX40 agonist ivuxolimab. V is TRBV30 and J is TRBJ2-7; no clear D gene. The receptor comes from an adult with an advanced solid tumor such as melanoma, head and neck, liver or kidney cancer. DNA of the CDR3: TGTGCCTGGAGTGTAGTCCGCGAGCAGTACTTC. This encodes CAWSVVREQYF.